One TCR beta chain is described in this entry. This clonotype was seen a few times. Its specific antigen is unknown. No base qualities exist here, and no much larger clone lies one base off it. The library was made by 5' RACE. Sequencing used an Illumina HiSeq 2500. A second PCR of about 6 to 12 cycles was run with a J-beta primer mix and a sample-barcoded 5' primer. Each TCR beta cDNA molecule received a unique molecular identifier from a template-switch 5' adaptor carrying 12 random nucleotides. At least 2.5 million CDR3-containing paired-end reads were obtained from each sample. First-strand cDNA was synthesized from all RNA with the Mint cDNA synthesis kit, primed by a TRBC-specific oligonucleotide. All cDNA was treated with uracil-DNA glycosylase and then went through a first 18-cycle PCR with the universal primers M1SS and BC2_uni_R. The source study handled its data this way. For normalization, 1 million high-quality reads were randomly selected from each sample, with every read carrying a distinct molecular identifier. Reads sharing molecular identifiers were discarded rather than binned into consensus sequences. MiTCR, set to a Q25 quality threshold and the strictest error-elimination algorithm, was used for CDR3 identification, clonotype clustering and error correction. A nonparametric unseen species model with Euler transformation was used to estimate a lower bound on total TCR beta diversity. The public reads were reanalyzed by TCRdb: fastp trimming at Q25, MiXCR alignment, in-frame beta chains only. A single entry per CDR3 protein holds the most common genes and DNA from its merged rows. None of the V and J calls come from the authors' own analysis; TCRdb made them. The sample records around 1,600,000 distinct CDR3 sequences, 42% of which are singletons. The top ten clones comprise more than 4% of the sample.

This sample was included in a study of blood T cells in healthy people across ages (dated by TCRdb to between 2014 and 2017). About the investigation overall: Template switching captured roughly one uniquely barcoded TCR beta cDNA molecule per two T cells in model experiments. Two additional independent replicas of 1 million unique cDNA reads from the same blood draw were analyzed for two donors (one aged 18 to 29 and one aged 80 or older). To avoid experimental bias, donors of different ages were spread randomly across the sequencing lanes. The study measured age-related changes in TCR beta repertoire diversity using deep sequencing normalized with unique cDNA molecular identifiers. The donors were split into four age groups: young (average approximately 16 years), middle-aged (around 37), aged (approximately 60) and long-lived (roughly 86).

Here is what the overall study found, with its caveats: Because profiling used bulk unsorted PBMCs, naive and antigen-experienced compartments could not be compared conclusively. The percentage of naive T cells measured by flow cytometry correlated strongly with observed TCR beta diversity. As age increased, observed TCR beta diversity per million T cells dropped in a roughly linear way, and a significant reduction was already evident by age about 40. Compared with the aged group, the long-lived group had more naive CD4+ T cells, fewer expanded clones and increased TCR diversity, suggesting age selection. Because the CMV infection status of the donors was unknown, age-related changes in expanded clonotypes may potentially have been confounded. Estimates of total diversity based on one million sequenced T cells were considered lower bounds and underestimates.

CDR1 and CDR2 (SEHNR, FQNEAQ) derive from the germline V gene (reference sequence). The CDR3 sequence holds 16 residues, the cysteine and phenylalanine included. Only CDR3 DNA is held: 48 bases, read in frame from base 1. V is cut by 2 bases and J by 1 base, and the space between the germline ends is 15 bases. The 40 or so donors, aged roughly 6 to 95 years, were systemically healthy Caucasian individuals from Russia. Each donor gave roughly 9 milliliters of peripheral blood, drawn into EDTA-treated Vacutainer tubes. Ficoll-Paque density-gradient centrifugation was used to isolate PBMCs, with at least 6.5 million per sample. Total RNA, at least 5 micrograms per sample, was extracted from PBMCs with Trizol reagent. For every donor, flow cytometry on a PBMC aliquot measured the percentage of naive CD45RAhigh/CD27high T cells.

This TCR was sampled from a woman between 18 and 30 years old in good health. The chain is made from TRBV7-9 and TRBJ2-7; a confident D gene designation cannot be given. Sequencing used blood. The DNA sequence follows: TGTGCCAGCAGCTTAAGCGTTGGGTTTCAGTCCTACGAGCAGTACTTC. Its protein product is CASSLSVGFQSYEQYF.